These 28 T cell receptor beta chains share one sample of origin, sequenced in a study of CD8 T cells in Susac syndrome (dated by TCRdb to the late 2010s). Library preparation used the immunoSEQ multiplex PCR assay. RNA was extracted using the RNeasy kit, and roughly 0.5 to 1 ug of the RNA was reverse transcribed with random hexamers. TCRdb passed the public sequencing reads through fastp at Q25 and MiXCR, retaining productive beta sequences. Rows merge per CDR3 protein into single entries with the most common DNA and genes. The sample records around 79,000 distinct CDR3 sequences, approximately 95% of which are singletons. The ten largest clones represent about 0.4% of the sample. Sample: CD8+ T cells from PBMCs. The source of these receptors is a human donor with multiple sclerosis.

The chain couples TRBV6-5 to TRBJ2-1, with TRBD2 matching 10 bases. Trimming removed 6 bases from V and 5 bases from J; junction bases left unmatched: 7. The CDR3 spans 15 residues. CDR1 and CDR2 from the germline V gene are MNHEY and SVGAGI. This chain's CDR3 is CASRVAGGYNNEQFF. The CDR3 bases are TGTGCCAGCAGGGTAGCGGGGGGCTATAACAATGAGCAGTTCTTC.

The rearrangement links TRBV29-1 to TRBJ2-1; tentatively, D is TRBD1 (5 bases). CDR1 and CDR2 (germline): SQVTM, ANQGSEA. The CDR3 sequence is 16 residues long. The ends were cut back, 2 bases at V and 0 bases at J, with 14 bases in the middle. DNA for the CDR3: TGCAGCGTTGAATTTCTAGGGCAGGGCTCCTACAATGAGCAGTTCTTC. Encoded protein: CSVEFLGQGSYNEQFF.

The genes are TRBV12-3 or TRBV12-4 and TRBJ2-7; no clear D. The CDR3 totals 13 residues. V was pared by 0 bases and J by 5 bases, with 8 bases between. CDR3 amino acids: CASSLAVRDEQYF. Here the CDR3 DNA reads TGTGCCAGCAGTTTAGCCGTAAGGGACGAGCAGTACTTC.

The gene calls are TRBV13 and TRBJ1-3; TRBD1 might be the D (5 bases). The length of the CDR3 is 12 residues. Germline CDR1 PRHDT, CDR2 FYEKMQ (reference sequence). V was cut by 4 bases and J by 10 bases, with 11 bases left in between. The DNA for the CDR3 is TGTGCCAGCAGCTGGGGCATACAGACCATATATTTT. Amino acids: CASSWGIQTIYF. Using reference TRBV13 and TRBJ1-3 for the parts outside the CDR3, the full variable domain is AAGVIQSPRHLIKEKRETATLKCYPIPRHDTVYWYQQGPGQDPQFLISFYEKMQSDKGSIPDRFSAQQFSDYHSELNMSSLELGDSALYFCASSWGIQTIYFGEGSWLTVV.

CDR3 bases: TGCAGCGGAACAGGGGGCTCCTACAATGAGCAGTTCTTC. Its protein is CSGTGGSYNEQFF. This chain links TRBV29-1 with TRBJ2-1, with TRBD1 matching over 8 bases. Losses at the gene ends were 7 bases for V and 0 bases for J; bases not matched to a gene: 2. The germline gives CDR1 SQVTM, CDR2 ANQGSEA. The CDR3 consists of 13 residues.

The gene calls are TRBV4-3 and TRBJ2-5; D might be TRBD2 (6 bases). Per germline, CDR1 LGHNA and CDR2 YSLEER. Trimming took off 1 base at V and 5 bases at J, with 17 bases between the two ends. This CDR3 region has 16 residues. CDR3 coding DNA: TGCGCCAGCAGCCAAGTTGCGGGGAGCAGGAGGGAGACCCAGTACTTC. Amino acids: CASSQVAGSRRETQYF.

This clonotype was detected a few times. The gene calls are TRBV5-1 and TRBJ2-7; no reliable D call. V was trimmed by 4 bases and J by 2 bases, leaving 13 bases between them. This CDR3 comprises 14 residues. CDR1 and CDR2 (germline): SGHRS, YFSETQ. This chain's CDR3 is CASSTYSPTYEQYF. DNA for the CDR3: TGCGCCAGCAGCACATACTCGCCCACCTACGAGCAGTACTTC. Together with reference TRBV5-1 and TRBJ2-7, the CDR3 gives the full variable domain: KAGVTQTPRYLIKTRGQQVTLSCSPISGHRSVSWYQQTPGQGLQFLFEYFSETQRNKGNFPGRFSGRQFSNSRSEMNVSTLELGDSALYLCASSTYSPTYEQYFGPGTRLTVT.

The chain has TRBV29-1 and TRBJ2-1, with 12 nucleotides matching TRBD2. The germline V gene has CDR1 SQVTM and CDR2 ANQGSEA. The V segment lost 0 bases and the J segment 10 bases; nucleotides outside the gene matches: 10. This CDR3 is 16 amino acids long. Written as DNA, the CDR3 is TGCAGCGTTGAAGATAGGAGACTAGCGGGAGTAGTGGAGCAGTTCTTC. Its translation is CSVEDRRLAGVVEQFF.

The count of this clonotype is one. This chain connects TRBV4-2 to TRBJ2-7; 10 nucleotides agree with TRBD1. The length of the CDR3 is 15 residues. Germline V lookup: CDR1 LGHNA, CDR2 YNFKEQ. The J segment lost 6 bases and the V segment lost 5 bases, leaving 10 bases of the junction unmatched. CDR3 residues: CASSDHRDRGGEQYF. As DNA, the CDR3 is TGTGCCAGCAGCGACCATAGGGACAGGGGTGGCGAGCAGTACTTC.

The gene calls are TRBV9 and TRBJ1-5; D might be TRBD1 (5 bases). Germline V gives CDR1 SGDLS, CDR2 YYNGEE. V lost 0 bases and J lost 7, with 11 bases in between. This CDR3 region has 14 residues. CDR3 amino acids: CASSVDGGGQPQHF. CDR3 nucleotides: TGTGCCAGCAGCGTAGACGGTGGGGGGCAGCCCCAGCATTTT.

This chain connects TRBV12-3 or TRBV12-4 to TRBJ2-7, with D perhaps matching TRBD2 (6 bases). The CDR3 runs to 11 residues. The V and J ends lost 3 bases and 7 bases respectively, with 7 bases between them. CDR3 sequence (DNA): TGTGCCAGCAGTTTCGGGGGTGAGCAGTACTTC. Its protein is CASSFGGEQYF.

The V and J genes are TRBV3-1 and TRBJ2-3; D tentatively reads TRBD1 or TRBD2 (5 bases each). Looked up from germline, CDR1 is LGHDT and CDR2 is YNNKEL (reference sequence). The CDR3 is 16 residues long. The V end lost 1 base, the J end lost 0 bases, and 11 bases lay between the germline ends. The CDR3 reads CASSQVGDLSTDTQYF. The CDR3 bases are TGTGCCAGCAGCCAAGTCGGGGACCTTAGCACAGATACGCAGTATTTT.

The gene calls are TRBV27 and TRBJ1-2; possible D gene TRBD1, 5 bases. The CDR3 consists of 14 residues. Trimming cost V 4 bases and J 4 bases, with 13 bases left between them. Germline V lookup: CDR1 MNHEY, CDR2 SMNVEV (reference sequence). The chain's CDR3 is CASSWTQSGYGYTF. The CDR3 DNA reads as TGTGCCAGCAGTTGGACACAAAGCGGCTATGGCTACACCTTC.

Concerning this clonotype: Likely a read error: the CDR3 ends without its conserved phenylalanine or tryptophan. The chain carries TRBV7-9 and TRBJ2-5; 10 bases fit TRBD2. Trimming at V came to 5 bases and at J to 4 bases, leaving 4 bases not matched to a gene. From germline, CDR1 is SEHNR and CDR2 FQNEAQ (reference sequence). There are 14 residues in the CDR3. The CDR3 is CASSQAGGRETQYS. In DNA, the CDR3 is TGTGCCAGCAGCCAAGCGGGGGGGCGAGAGACCCAGTACTCC.

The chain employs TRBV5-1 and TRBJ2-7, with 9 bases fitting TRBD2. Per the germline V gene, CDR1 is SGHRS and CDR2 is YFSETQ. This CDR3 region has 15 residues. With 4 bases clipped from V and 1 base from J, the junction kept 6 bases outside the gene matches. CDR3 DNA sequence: TGCGCCAGCAGCCCGTTGGCGGGAGGGTCCTACGAGCAGTACTTC. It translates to CASSPLAGGSYEQYF.

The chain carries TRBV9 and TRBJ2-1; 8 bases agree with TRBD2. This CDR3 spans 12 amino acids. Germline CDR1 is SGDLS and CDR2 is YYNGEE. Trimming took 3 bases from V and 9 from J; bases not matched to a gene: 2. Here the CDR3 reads CASSAGRGEQFF. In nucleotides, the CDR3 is TGTGCCAGCAGCGCCGGGAGGGGTGAGCAGTTCTTC.

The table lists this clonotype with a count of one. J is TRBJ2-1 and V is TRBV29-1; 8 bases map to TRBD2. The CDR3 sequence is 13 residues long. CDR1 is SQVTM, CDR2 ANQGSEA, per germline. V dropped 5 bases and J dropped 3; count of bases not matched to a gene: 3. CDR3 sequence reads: CSVSGGDYNEQFF. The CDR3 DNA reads TGCAGCGTTTCGGGGGGGGACTACAATGAGCAGTTCTTC.

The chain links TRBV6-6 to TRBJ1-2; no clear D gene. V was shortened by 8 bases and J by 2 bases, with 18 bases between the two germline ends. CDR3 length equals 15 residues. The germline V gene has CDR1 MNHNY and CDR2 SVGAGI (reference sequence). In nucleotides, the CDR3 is TGTGCCAGCCGCGGGGAGACGGGGAAAAACTATGGCTACACCTTC. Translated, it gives CASRGETGKNYGYTF.

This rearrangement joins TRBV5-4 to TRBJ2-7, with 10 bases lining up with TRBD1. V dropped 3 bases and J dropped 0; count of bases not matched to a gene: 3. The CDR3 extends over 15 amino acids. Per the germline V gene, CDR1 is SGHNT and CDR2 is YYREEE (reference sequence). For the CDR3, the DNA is TGTGCCAGCAGCTGGGACAGGGGAAGCTCCTACGAGCAGTACTTC. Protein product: CASSWDRGSSYEQYF. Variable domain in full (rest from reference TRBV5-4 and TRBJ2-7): ETGVTQSPTHLIKTRGQQVTLRCSSQSGHNTVSWYQQALGQGPQFIFQYYREEENGRGNFPPRFSGLQFPNYSSELNVNALELDDSALYLCASSWDRGSSYEQYFGPGTRLTVT.

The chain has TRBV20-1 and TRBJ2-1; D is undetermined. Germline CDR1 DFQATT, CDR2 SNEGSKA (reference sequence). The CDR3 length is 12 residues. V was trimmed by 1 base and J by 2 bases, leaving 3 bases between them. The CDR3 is CSARGAYNEQFF. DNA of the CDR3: TGCAGTGCTAGAGGCGCCTACAATGAGCAGTTCTTC.

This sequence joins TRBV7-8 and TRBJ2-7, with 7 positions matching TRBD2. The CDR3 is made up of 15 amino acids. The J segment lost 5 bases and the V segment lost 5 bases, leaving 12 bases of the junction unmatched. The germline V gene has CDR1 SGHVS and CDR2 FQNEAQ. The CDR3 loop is CASSQTSLVWDEQYF. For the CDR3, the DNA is TGTGCCAGCAGCCAGACTAGCCTGGTCTGGGACGAGCAGTACTTC.

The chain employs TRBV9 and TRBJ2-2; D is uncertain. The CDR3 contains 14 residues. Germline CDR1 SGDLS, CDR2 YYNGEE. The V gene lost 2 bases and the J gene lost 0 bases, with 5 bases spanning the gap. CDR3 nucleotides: TGTGCCAGCAGCGTGCCAACGAACACCGGGGAGCTGTTTTTT. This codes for CASSVPTNTGELFF.

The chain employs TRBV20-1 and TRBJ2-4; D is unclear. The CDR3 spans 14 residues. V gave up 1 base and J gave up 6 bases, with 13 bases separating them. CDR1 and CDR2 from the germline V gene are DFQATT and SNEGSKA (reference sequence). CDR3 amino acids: CSARGTADRNIQYF. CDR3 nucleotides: TGCAGTGCTAGAGGGACGGCGGATAGAAACATTCAGTACTTC.

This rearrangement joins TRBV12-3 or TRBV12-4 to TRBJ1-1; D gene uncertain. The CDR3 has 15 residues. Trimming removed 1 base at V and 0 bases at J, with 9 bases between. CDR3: CASSLGGAMNTEAFF. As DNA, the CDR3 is TGTGCCAGCAGTTTAGGGGGAGCCATGAACACTGAAGCTTTCTTT.

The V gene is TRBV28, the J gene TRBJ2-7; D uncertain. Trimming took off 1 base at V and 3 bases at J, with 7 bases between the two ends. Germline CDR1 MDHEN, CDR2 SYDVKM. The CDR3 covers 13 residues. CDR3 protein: CASSLLKIYEQYF. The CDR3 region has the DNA TGTGCCAGCAGTTTATTAAAGATCTACGAGCAGTACTTC.

CDR3 in DNA: TGTGCCAGCAGCCACCGACTAGCGGGAGCCTACGAGCAGTACTTC. Translating it yields CASSHRLAGAYEQYF. The J gene is TRBJ2-7, the V gene TRBV3-1; 12 bases are a match to TRBD2. The germline gives CDR1 LGHDT, CDR2 YNNKEL (reference sequence). Losses at the gene ends were 3 bases for V and 2 bases for J; bases not matched to a gene: 2. The CDR3 sequence is 15 residues long.

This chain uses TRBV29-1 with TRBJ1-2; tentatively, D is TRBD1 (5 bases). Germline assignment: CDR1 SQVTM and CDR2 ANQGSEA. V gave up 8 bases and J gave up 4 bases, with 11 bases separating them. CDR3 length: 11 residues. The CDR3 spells CSLGHAYGYTF. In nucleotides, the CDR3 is TGCAGCTTAGGACACGCCTATGGCTACACCTTC.

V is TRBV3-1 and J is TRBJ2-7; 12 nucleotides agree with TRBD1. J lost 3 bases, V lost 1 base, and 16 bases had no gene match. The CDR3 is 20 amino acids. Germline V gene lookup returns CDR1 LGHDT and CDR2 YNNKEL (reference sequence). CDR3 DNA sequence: TGTGCCAGCAGCCAAGCCCGGGACAGGGGGCGGCGGAGAGTGGACTACGAGCAGTACTTC. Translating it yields CASSQARDRGRRRVDYEQYF.